This TCR beta chain was documented in a study of cytomegalovirus exposure and HLA in healthy donors. Germline V gene sequence: CDR1 LNHDA, CDR2 SQIVND (reference sequence). The CDR3 contains 16 residues. J lost 5 bases, V lost 7 bases, and 15 bases had no gene match. PCR used 60 Vbeta primers and 13 Jbeta primers. Here immunoSEQ multiplex PCR was the method, and the copy in TCRdb shows in-frame clones only, minus some. The table shows around 140,000 clones, with around 87% occurring only once. This clone was observed once. At the time of sampling, donors were nominally healthy, though unrecorded immune exposures were likely.

Sequencing was done on a sample of PBMCs. This TCR came from a woman aged 30 to 39 in good health and CMV-seronegative. This chain joins TRBV19 and TRBJ1-1; 8 bases are a match to TRBD1. The CDR3 region is CASTRTGTGFLTEAFF. CDR3 in DNA: TGTGCCAGTACTCGGACAGGGACGGGTTTTCTGACTGAAGCTTTCTTT.